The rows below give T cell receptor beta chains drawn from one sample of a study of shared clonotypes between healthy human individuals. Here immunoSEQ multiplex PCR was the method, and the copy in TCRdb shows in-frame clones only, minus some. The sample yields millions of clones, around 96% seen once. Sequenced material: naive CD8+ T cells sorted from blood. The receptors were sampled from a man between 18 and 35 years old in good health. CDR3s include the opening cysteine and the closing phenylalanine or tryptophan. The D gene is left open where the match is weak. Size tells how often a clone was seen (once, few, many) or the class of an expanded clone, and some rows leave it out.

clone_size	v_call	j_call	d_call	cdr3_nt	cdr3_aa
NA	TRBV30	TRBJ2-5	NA	TGTGCCTGGGGACTCCCCGGGGGTGAGACCCAGTACTTC	CAWGLPGGETQYF
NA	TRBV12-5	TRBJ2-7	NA	TGTGCTAGTGGTTTGGGGGGAGTTGGGAACGAGCAGTACTTC	CASGLGGVGNEQYF
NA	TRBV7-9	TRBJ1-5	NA	TGTGCCAGCAGCCTATCGTGGGGGCCGGAGCAGCCCCAGCATTTT	CASSLSWGPEQPQHF
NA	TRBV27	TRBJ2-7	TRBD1	TGTGCCAGCAGTTTAAAGGGGGCAGGGTCCTACGAGCAGTACTTC	CASSLKGAGSYEQYF
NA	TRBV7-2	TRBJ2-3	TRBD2	TGTGCCAGCAGCCCGACTAGCGGGATAAGCACAGATACGCAGTATTTT	CASSPTSGISTDTQYF
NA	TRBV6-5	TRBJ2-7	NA	TGTGCCAGCAGTTATTCCGACGGGAGCTCCTACGAGCAGTACTTC	CASSYSDGSSYEQYF
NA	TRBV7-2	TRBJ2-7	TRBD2	TGTGCCAGCAGCTTTGCGGGGGAGATCTCCTACGAGCAGTACTTC	CASSFAGEISYEQYF
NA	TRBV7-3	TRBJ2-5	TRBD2	TGTGCCAGCAGCGGGCCCTTAGCGGGGTTAAAAGAGACCCAGTACTTC	CASSGPLAGLKETQYF
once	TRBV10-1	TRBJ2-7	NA	TGCGCCAGCAGTGAAGGGGCAGGGGAAAGTTACGAGCAGTACTTC	CASSEGAGESYEQYF
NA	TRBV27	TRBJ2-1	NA	TGTGCCAGCAGTTTACCGGGACGGATTTACAATGAGCAGTTCTTC	CASSLPGRIYNEQFF
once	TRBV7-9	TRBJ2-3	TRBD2	TGTGCCAGCACCACCACCGGAACTAGCGGGCCCACAGATACGCAGTATTTT	CASTTTGTSGPTDTQYF
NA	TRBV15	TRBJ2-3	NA	TGTGCCACCAGCCGAACCAGAAGGGACACGACGGCTTACACAGATACGCAGTATTTT	CATSRTRRDTTAYTDTQYF
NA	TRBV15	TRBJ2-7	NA	TGTGCCACCAGCAGAGAGCCCTGGTCGTCGGACGAGCAGTACTTC	CATSREPWSSDEQYF